Following are 14 T cell receptor beta chains from one sample sequenced in a study of T cell repertoires in cytomegalovirus infection. TCRdb called the reads again in MiXCR, with one record for every CDR3 protein. The table records about a million distinct CDR3 sequences, 31% of them present only once. The antigens of these receptors remain unknown. Source: cultured CD8+ T cells from PBMCs, taken from culture after CMV antigen stimulation. All receptors come from a human donor in good health (CMV status not recorded). Some clones in this sample may be carry-over from other donors' samples.

This clonotype was found a few times. The chain carries TRBV6-2 or TRBV6-3 and TRBJ1-5; 7 bases map to TRBD1. Germline V gene lookup returns CDR1 MNHEY and CDR2 SVGEGT. The CDR3 runs to 17 residues. V was clipped by 0 bases and J by 7 bases; unmatched bases: 12. The CDR3 bases are TGTGCCAGCAGTTACTCGATCCCCGGACAGGAGCAGCAGCCCCAGCATTTT. It codes for CASSYSIPGQEQQPQHF.

This clonotype was found many times. V and J are TRBV7-9 and TRBJ2-2; D is perhaps TRBD1 or TRBD2 (6 bases each). The CDR3 totals 15 residues. The V gene's germline CDR1 is SEHNR and CDR2 FQNEAQ (reference sequence). V lost 4 bases, J lost 3 bases, and 12 bases lay in between. CDR3 coding DNA: TGTGCCAGCAGCTCGCCGGGGGCACACACCGGGGAGCTGTTTTTT. This encodes CASSSPGAHTGELFF.

The V and J genes are TRBV6-5 and TRBJ2-7; 8 bases map to TRBD1. Germline CDR1 and CDR2: MNHEY and SVGAGI. The CDR3 contains 15 residues. Trimming took 7 bases from V and 6 from J; bases not matched to a gene: 14. This CDR3 is CASTPGAGGLIEQYF. The CDR3, as DNA: TGTGCCAGCACCCCGGGGGCAGGGGGCCTGATCGAGCAGTACTTC.

Written as DNA, the CDR3 is TGTGCCAGCAGCGAACCGACTATATTCACCGGGGAGCTGTTTTTT. It specifies CASSEPTIFTGELFF. The chain carries TRBV11-2 and TRBJ2-2, with D possibly being TRBD2 (5 bases). Trimming removed 5 bases at V and 4 bases at J, with 14 bases between. Germline assignment: CDR1 SGHAT and CDR2 FQNNGV. The CDR3 totals 15 residues. The full variable domain, its missing parts supplied by reference TRBV11-2 and TRBJ2-2, is EAGVAQSPRYKIIEKRQSVAFWCNPISGHATLYWYQQILGQGPKLLIQFQNNGVVDDSQLPKDRFSAERLKGVDSTLKIQPAKLEDSAVYLCASSEPTIFTGELFFGEGSRLTVL.

This clonotype is a singleton in its sample. At one end the junction does not follow the germline gene, possibly because of a read error. The chain recombines TRBV12-3 or TRBV12-4 with TRBJ2-1; D uncertain. The CDR3 has 13 residues. The CDR3 sequence: CANSLASYNEQFF. CDR3 sequence (DNA): TGTGCCAACAGTTTAGCTTCCTACAATGAGCAGTTCTTC.

This clonotype has just a few counts. This rearrangement joins TRBV6-2 or TRBV6-3 to TRBJ1-1, with D uncertain. The germline V gene encodes CDR1 MNHEY and CDR2 SVGEGT. There are 14 residues in the CDR3. V was trimmed by 6 bases and J by 4 bases, leaving 15 bases between them. The CDR3 region has the DNA TGTGCCAGCAGCCAAGACGAAACCGGCACTGAAGCTTTCTTT. It codes for CASSQDETGTEAFF.

V gene TRBV7-9 combines with J gene TRBJ2-1; D gene ambiguous. Germline V lookup: CDR1 SEHNR, CDR2 FQNEAQ (reference sequence). V shed 5 bases and J shed 7 bases, with 6 bases lying between them. The CDR3 has 11 amino acids. The CDR3 sequence: CASSKPNEQFF. Written as DNA, the CDR3 is TGTGCCAGCAGCAAACCTAATGAGCAGTTCTTC.

Many counts were recorded for this clonotype. V gene TRBV12-3 or TRBV12-4 combines with J gene TRBJ1-5; D ambiguous. CDR3 length: 12 amino acids. V was shortened by 7 bases and J by 3 bases, with 7 bases between the two germline ends. The CDR3 here is CASTLDNQPQHF. The DNA of the CDR3 is TGTGCCAGCACCCTGGACAATCAGCCCCAGCATTTT.

This clonotype has more than one count but fewer than ten. The chain carries TRBV7-3 and TRBJ2-1; D possibly corresponds to TRBD1 (6 bases). The CDR3 contains 13 residues. The ends were cut back, 5 bases at V and 10 bases at J, with 15 bases in the middle. The germline V gene has CDR1 SGHTA and CDR2 FQGTGA. The CDR3 DNA sequence: TGTGCCAGCAGCCCCGATTTAACAGGGGAGCAGTTCTTC. Amino acids: CASSPDLTGEQFF.

Of note for this clonotype: A much larger clone lies one base from this, so it may be a read error. The rearrangement links TRBV7-6 to TRBJ2-3; D is possibly TRBD2 (6 bases). V lost 5 bases and J 0 bases, leaving 15 bases between the germline ends. Germline assignment: CDR1 SGHVS and CDR2 FNYEAQ. This CDR3 spans 16 amino acids. CDR3 region: CASSSRSGTSTDTQYF. In DNA, the CDR3 is TGTGCCAGCAGCAGTCGGTCAGGGACTAGCACAGATACGCAGTATTTT.

J is TRBJ2-3 and V is TRBV12-3 or TRBV12-4; a possible D gene is TRBD2 (5 bases). This CDR3 is built from 13 residues. V was clipped by 2 bases and J by 5 bases, with 8 bases between them. The CDR3: CASSLTGIDTQYF. As DNA, the CDR3 is TGTGCCAGCAGTTTAACGGGAATAGATACGCAGTATTTT.

This clonotype was detected many times. V usage is TRBV7-4 and J usage is TRBJ1-2; D not certain. CDR1 is SGHVT and CDR2 is SQSDAQ in the germline V gene. This CDR3 has 16 residues. With 2 bases removed from V and 8 bases from J, the gap between germline ends came to 21 bases. The CDR3 DNA sequence: TGTGCCAGCAGCTTATTGCGCGTGGCCCCGAAGGCCGGCTACACCTTC. Its protein is CASSLLRVAPKAGYTF.

This clonotype has a handful of counts. The V and J genes are TRBV7-6 and TRBJ1-1; perhaps TRBD1 as D (6 bases). V shed 5 bases and J shed 10 bases, with 17 bases lying between them. Germline CDR1 SGHVS, CDR2 FNYEAQ. CDR3 length: 13 amino acids. CDR3 amino acids: CASSATTSRGAFF. CDR3 nucleotide sequence: TGTGCCAGCAGCGCAACGACCTCCAGGGGAGCTTTCTTT.

This chain uses TRBV7-6 with TRBJ1-1; D remains unclear. The CDR3 has 13 residues. Germline V gene lookup returns CDR1 SGHVS and CDR2 FNYEAQ. Trimming took off 5 bases at V and 5 bases at J, with 12 bases between the two ends. Here the CDR3 reads CASSPDPGTEAFF. The CDR3 coding sequence is TGTGCCAGCAGCCCGGATCCGGGGACTGAAGCTTTCTTT.